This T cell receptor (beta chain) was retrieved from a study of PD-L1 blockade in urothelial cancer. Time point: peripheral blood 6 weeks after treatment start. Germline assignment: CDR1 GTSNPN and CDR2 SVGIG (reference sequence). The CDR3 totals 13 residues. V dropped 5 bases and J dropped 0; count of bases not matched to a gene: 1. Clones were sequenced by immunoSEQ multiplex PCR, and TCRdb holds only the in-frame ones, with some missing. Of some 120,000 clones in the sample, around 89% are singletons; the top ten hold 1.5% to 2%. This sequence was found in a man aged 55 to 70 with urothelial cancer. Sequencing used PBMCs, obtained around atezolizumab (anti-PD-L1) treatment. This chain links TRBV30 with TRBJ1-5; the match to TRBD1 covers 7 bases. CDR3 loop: CAWGDSSNQPQHF. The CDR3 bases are TGTGCCTGGGGGGACAGTAGCAATCAGCCCCAGCATTTT.